Each of the 21 T cell receptor beta chains below was sequenced from the same sample in a study of blood T cell repertoires in COVID-19. Method: immunoSEQ multiplex PCR; TCRdb's copy keeps in-frame clones and lacks some. The profile shows roughly 160,000 clones, 82% of them singletons. The sequencing input was peripheral blood. These receptors were obtained from a woman aged 80 or over with active or convalescent COVID-19.

V is TRBV11-3 and J is TRBJ2-7, with TRBD1 matching 7 bases. J gave up 6 bases and V 0 bases, and 8 bases lay outside the gene matches. The CDR3 is 15 amino acids. Per germline, CDR1 SGHNT and CDR2 YENEEA. Here the CDR3 reads CASSLDGTVTSEQYF. Here the CDR3 DNA reads TGTGCCAGCAGCTTAGACGGGACAGTGACCAGCGAGCAGTACTTC.

The chain has TRBV5-1 and TRBJ2-2; 9 bases match TRBD1. The length of the CDR3 is 16 residues. The V gene end was trimmed by 3 bases and the J gene end by 0 bases; junction bases not matched to a gene: 3. The germline gives CDR1 SGHRS, CDR2 YFSETQ. The CDR3 bases are TGCGCCAGCAGCTCCGGACAGGGGACGAACACCGGGGAGCTGTTTTTT. Protein sequence: CASSSGQGTNTGELFF.

This chain connects TRBV3-1 (or the pseudogene TRBV3-2) to TRBJ2-1; the match to TRBD2 covers 13 bases. In germline, CDR1 is LGHDT, CDR2 YNNKEL (reference sequence). The CDR3 is 18 amino acids. The J segment lost 1 base and the V segment lost 4 bases, leaving 7 bases of the junction unmatched. The CDR3 bases are TGTGCCAGCAGCCGGGGACTAGCGGGGACCGCGTCCTACAATGAGCAGTTCTTC. Residues: CASSRGLAGTASYNEQFF.

V and J are TRBV7-9 and TRBJ1-2, with TRBD1 matching 12 bases. The length of the CDR3 is 16 residues. CDR1 is SEHNR and CDR2 is FQNEAQ in the germline V gene (reference sequence). J gave up 4 bases and V 5 bases, and 8 bases lay outside the gene matches. The CDR3 sequence: CASSPGTGGTSYGYTF. The CDR3 DNA sequence: TGTGCCAGCAGCCCCGGGACAGGGGGCACTTCCTATGGCTACACCTTC.

The CDR3 sequence is CASTLPGTGGDEQFF. In DNA, the CDR3 is TGTGCCAGCACCTTACCGGGGACAGGTGGCGATGAGCAGTTCTTC. V is TRBV6-5 and J is TRBJ2-1; the match to TRBD1 covers 8 bases. Germline lookup yields CDR1 MNHEY and CDR2 SVGAGI. The CDR3 has 15 residues. J was trimmed by 8 bases and V by 7 bases; bases with no gene match: 13.

The chain links TRBV19 to TRBJ1-1; a possible D gene is TRBD1 (6 bases). The V and J ends lost 5 bases and 3 bases respectively, with 13 bases between them. The CDR3 covers 14 residues. Germline CDR1 reads LNHDA; CDR2 reads SQIVND (reference sequence). CDR3 loop: CASSPGWGHTEAFF. DNA for the CDR3: TGTGCCAGTAGTCCAGGGTGGGGGCACACTGAAGCTTTCTTT.

This chain joins TRBV7-8 and TRBJ1-1; TRBD1 might be the D (6 bases). This CDR3 is built from 13 residues. V was cut by 4 bases and J by 1 base, with 7 bases left in between. The V gene's germline CDR1 is SGHVS and CDR2 FQNEAQ. The CDR3 DNA is TGTGCCAGCAGCTCACAGGGGAACACTGAAGCTTTCTTT. Its protein product is CASSSQGNTEAFF. The full variable domain, with the rest looked up from reference TRBV7-8 and TRBJ1-1, is GAGVSQSPRYKVAKRGQDVALRCDPISGHVSLFWYQQALGQGPEFLTYFQNEAQLDKSGLPSDRFFAERPEGSVSTLKIQRTQQEDSAVYLCASSSQGNTEAFFGQGTRLTVV.

The chain joins TRBV5-5 to TRBJ2-4, with D perhaps TRBD2 (5 bases). In germline, CDR1 is SGHKS, CDR2 YYEKEE (reference sequence). V was pared by 5 bases and J by 0 bases, with 15 bases between. The CDR3 is 16 amino acids. In DNA form, the CDR3 reads TGTGCCAGCAGTAAAGAGGACTTTTTAGCCAAAAACATTCAGTACTTC. Its translation is CASSKEDFLAKNIQYF.

The CDR3 region is CASSLRVFYEQYF. In DNA form, the CDR3 reads TGTGCCAGCAGTTTACGGGTTTTCTACGAGCAGTACTTC. This chain connects TRBV28 to TRBJ2-7; D unresolved. The germline V gene has CDR1 MDHEN and CDR2 SYDVKM. The germline V and J ends were trimmed by 2 bases and 3 bases, with 8 bases remaining between them. The CDR3 sequence is 13 residues long.

This clone was seen once. J is TRBJ2-7 and V is TRBV18; 7 bases match TRBD1. Germline assignment: CDR1 KGHSH and CDR2 LQKENI. The CDR3 covers 15 residues. With V trimmed by 0 bases and J by 6 bases, 8 bases remained unmatched. CDR3 loop: CASSPPATGTLEQYF. DNA of the CDR3: TGTGCCAGCTCACCACCCGCGACAGGGACCCTCGAGCAGTACTTC. Together with reference TRBV18 and TRBJ2-7, the CDR3 gives the full variable domain: NAGVMQNPRHLVRRRGQEARLRCSPMKGHSHVYWYRQLPEEGLKFMVYLQKENIIDESGMPKERFSAEFPKEGPSILRIQQVVRGDSAAYFCASSPPATGTLEQYFGPGTRLTVT.

The gene calls are TRBV28 and TRBJ2-3, with 9 bases matching TRBD1. V was pared by 10 bases and J by 7 bases, with 12 bases of the junction left unmatched. This CDR3 spans 14 amino acids. CDR1 and CDR2 (germline): MDHEN, SYDVKM. The CDR3 DNA reads as TGTGCCATCACCCCTTCGGGACAGGGAAATACGCAGTATTTT. It codes for CAITPSGQGNTQYF. Full variable domain (missing parts from reference TRBV28 and TRBJ2-3): DVKVTQSSRYLVKRTGEKVFLECVQDMDHENMFWYRQDPGLGLRLIYFSYDVKMKEKGDIPEGYSVSREKKERFSLILESASTNQTSMYLCAITPSGQGNTQYFGPGTRLTVL.

The rearrangement joins TRBV3-1 (or the pseudogene TRBV3-2) to TRBJ1-5; D is unclear. Germline CDR1 and CDR2: LGHDT and YNNKEL (reference sequence). Trimming took off 1 base at V and 7 bases at J, with 8 bases between the two ends. This CDR3 contains 13 residues. CDR3 sequence reads: CASSQGGSQPQHF. The CDR3 DNA reads as TGTGCCAGCAGCCAAGGCGGGAGCCAGCCCCAGCATTTT.

The CDR3 sequence is CASSFWDRVTDTQYF. CDR3 in DNA: TGTGCCAGCAGTTTCTGGGACAGGGTCACAGATACGCAGTATTTT. The chain recombines TRBV27 with TRBJ2-3; 9 nucleotides match TRBD1. The CDR3 loop spans 15 amino acids. Germline V gene lookup returns CDR1 MNHEY and CDR2 SMNVEV (reference sequence). Trimming at V came to 3 bases and at J to 2 bases, leaving 3 bases not matched to a gene.

This rearrangement joins TRBV30 to TRBJ1-1; D may be TRBD1 (6 bases). The CDR3 is made up of 14 amino acids. Trimming took off 4 bases at V and 0 bases at J, with 12 bases between the two ends. The germline gives CDR1 GTSNPN, CDR2 SVGIG (reference sequence). This CDR3 reads CAWTLDSMNTEAFF. The CDR3 DNA reads as TGTGCCTGGACCTTGGACAGCATGAACACTGAAGCTTTCTTT.

This chain links TRBV5-4 with TRBJ1-1; the match to TRBD1 covers 9 bases. This CDR3 spans 14 amino acids. From germline, CDR1 is SGHNT and CDR2 YYREEE (reference sequence). Trimming cost V 6 bases and J 2 bases; bases outside gene matches: 5. CDR3 nucleotide sequence: TGTGCCAGCAACCCGACAGGGGGTAACACTGAAGCTTTCTTT. Amino acids: CASNPTGGNTEAFF.

This rearrangement joins TRBV7-9 to TRBJ2-3; 13 bases match TRBD2. Germline V CDR1 and CDR2: SEHNR, FQNEAQ (reference sequence). J gave up 2 bases and V 1 base, and 6 bases lay outside the gene matches. This CDR3 is 18 amino acids long. CDR3 protein: CASSLVTSGRANTDTQYF. The CDR3 DNA reads as TGTGCCAGCAGCTTAGTAACTAGCGGGAGGGCCAACACAGATACGCAGTATTTT.

Note on this clone: Relative to the germline gene, one junction end is altered; a read error may explain this. The chain combines TRBV15 with TRBJ1-4; D is possibly TRBD1 (6 bases). The CDR3 spans 12 residues. From germline, CDR1 is LNHNV and CDR2 YYDKDF (reference sequence). CDR3 in DNA: TGTGCCACCAGCAGAGACACAGGGAGCAAGTATTTT. It specifies CATSRDTGSKYF.

This clone was observed a few times. The rearrangement joins TRBV7-9 to TRBJ1-1, with D uncertain. This CDR3 is built from 15 residues. CDR1 SEHNR and CDR2 FQNEAQ come from the germline V gene (reference sequence). Trimming shortened V by 4 bases and J by 4 bases, and 16 bases separated the two germline ends. CDR3: CASSSRAGSGTEAFF. The CDR3 DNA reads as TGTGCCAGCAGCTCCCGTGCGGGTTCGGGCACTGAAGCTTTCTTT.

The V and J genes are TRBV19 and TRBJ1-3; a weak D match, TRBD1 (5 bases). Trimming took off 9 bases at V and 0 bases at J, with 15 bases between the two ends. The CDR3 contains 15 residues. CDR1 LNHDA and CDR2 SQIVND come from the germline V gene (reference sequence). This CDR3 reads CASRRSGDSGNTIYF. Here the CDR3 DNA reads TGTGCCAGCAGACGGTCGGGGGACTCTGGAAACACCATATATTTT.

This clone came up many times. The chain is built from TRBV3-1 (or the pseudogene TRBV3-2) and TRBJ1-1; 9 bases align to TRBD1. Unmatched junction bases numbered 1, after V lost 6 bases and J lost 5 bases. The CDR3 extends over 12 amino acids. CDR1 is LGHDT, CDR2 YNNKEL, per germline (reference sequence). This chain's CDR3 is CASSDRGTEAFF. CDR3 sequence (DNA): TGTGCCAGCAGTGACAGGGGGACTGAAGCTTTCTTT.

Worth noting for this clone: Sequence at one end of the junction differs from germline and may be a read error. This chain uses TRBV6-5 with TRBJ1-3, with D possibly being TRBD1 (5 bases). The CDR3 extends over 14 amino acids. Germline CDR1 and CDR2: MNHEY and SVGAGI. The CDR3 DNA follows: TGCTTATCCGGGGGATCCTTCTCTGGAAACACCATATATTTT. Its translation: CLSGGSFSGNTIYF.